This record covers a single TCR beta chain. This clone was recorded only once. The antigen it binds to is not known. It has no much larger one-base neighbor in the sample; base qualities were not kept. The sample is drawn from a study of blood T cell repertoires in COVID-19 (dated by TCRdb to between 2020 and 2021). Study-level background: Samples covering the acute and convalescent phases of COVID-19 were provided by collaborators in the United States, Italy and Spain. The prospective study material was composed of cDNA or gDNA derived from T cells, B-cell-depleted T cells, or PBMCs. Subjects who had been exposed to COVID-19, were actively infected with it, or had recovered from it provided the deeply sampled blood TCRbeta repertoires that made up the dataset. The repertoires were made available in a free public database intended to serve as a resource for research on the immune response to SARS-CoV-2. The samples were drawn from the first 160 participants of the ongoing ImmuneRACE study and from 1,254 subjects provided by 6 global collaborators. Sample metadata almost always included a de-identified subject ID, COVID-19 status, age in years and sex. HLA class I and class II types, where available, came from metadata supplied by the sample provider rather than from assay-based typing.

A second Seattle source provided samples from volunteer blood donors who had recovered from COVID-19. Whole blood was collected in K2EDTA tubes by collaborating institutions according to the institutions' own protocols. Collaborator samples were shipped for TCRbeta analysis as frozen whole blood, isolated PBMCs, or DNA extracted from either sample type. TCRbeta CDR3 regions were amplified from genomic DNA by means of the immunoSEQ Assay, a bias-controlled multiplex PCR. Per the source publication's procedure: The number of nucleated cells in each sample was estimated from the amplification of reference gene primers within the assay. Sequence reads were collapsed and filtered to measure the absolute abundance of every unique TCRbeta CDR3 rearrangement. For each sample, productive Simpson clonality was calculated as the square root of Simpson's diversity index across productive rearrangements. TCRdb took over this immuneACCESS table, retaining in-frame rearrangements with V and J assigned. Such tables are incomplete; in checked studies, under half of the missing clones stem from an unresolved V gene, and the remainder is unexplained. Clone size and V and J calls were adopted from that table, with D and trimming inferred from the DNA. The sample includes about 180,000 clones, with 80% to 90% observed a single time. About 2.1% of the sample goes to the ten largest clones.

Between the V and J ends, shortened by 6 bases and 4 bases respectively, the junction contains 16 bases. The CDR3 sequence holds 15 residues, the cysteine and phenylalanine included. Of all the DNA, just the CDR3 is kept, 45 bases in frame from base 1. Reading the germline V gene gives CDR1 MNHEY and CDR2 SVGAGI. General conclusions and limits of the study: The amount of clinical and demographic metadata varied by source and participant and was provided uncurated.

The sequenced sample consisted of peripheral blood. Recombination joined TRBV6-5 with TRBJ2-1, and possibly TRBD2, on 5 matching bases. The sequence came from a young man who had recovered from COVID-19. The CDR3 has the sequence CASRWKRDSYNEQFF. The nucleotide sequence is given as TGTGCCAGCAGGTGGAAGAGGGATTCGTACAATGAGCAGTTCTTC.